Below, one TCR beta chain is given with its context. Its antigen is undetermined. The PCR ran on 60 Vbeta and 13 Jbeta primers. Assay: immunoSEQ multiplex PCR; the TCRdb copy retains only in-frame clones and omits some. In the table there are fewer than 150,000 clones, less than 75% of which are singletons. The sample comes from a study of cytomegalovirus exposure and HLA in healthy donors. Study as a whole: An earlier analysis found under 130 million unique TCR beta sequences from 200 million or so T cells. Study-wide findings and caveats: Differences between HLA loci emerged in a later analysis of TCR association rates, with DRB1 most and HLA-C fewest. Many donors shared some public TCRs, even though most TCR sequences were rare.

The CDR3 extends over 16 amino acids. The germline gives CDR1 MDHEN, CDR2 SYDVKM. V shed 7 bases, J shed 0 bases, and the junction held 11 bases outside the gene matches. The V call is TRBV28, the J call TRBJ2-7; 8 bases match TRBD2. This receptor was identified in a woman in her thirties or forties in good health and CMV-seronegative. Material for sequencing was PBMCs. This CDR3 reads CASTTGGGGASYEQYF. The CDR3 DNA is TGTGCCAGCACTACGGGAGGGGGAGGGGCCTCCTACGAGCAGTACTTC. The full variable domain, completed using reference TRBV28 and TRBJ2-7, is DVKVTQSSRYLVKRTGEKVFLECVQDMDHENMFWYRQDPGLGLRLIYFSYDVKMKEKGDIPEGYSVSREKKERFSLILESASTNQTSMYLCASTTGGGGASYEQYFGPGTRLTVT.